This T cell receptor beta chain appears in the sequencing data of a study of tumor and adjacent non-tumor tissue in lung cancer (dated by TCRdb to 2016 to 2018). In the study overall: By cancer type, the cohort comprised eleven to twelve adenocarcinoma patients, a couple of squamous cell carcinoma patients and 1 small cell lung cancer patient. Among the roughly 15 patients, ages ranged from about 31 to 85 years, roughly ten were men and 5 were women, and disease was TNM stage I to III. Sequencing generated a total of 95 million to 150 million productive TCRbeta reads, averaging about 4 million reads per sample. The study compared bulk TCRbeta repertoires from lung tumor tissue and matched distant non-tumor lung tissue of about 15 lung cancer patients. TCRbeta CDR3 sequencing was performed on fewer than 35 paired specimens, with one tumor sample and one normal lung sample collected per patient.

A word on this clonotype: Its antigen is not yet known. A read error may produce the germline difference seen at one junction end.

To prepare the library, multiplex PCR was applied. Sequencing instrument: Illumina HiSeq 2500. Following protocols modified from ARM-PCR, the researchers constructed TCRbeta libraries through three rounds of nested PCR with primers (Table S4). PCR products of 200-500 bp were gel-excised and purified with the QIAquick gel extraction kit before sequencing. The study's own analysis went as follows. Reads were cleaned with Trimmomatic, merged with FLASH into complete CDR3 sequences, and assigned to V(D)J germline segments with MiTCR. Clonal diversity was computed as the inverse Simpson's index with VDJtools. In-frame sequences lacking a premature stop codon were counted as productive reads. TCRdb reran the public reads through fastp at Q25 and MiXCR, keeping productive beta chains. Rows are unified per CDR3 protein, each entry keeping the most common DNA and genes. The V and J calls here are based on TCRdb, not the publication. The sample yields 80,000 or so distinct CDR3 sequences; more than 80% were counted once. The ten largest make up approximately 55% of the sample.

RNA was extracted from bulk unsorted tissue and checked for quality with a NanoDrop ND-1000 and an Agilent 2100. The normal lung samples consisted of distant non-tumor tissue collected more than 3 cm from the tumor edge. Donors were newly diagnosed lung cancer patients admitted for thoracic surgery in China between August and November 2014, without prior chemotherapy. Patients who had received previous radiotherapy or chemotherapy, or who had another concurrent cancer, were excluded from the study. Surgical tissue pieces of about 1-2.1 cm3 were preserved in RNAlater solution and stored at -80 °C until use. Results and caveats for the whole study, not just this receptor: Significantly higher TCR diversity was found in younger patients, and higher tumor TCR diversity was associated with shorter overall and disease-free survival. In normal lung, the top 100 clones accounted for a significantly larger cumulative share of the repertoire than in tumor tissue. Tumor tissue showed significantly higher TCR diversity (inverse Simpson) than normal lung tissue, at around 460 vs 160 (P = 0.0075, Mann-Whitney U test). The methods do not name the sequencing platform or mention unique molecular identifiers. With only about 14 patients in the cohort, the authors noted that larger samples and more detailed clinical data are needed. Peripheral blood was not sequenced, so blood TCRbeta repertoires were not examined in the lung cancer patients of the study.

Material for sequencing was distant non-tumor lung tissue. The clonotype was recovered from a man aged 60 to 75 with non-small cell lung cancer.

Here is the DNA: TGTGCCAGCAGTTCGACTAGAGGGCCGAACAATGTGCAGTTCTTC. Translated, it gives CASSSTRGPNNVQFF. The sequence links TRBV6-6 to TRBJ2-1; possibly the D gene is TRBD2, per 6 matching bases. Taken from the germline V gene (reference sequence), the CDR1 and CDR2 loops are MNHNY and SVGAGI. The CDR3, from cysteine to phenylalanine, totals 15 residues. Just the 45-base CDR3 DNA is kept, in frame starting at base 1.